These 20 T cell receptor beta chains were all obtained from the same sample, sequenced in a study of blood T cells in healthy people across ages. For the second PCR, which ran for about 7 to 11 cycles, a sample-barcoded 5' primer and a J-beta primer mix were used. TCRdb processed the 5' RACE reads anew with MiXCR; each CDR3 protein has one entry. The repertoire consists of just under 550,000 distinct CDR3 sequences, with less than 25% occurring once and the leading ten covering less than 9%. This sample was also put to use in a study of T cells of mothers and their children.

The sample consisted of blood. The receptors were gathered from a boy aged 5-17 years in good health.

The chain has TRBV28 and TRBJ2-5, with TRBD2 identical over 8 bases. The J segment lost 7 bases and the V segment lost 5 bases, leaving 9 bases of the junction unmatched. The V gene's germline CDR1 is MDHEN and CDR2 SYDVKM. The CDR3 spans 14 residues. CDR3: CASSPQAGVVTQYF. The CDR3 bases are TGTGCCAGCAGTCCACAAGCGGGAGTCGTGACCCAGTACTTC. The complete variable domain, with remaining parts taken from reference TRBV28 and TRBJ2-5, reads DVKVTQSSRYLVKRTGEKVFLECVQDMDHENMFWYRQDPGLGLRLIYFSYDVKMKEKGDIPEGYSVSREKKERFSLILESASTNQTSMYLCASSPQAGVVTQYFGPGTRLLVL.

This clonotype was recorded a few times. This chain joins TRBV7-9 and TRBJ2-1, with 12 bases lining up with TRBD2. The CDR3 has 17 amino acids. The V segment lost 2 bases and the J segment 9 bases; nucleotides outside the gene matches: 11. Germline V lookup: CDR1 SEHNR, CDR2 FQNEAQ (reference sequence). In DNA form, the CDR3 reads TGTGCCAGCAGCTTACTTATCCTAGCGGGGGGGCCGAGTGAGCAGTTCTTC. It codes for CASSLLILAGGPSEQFF.

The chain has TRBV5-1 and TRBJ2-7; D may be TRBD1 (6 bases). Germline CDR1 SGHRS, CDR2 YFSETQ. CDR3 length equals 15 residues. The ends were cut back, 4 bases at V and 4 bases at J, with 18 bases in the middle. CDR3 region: CASSPKGDTLYEQYF. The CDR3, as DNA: TGCGCCAGCAGCCCCAAGGGGGACACCCTTTACGAGCAGTACTTC.

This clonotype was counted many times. CDR3 sequence: CSVEDGGTGGLDEQFF. The CDR3 region has the DNA TGCAGCGTTGAAGATGGCGGGACAGGGGGCTTAGATGAGCAGTTCTTC. The V call is TRBV29-1, the J call TRBJ2-1; TRBD1 matches at 12 bases. CDR3 length equals 16 residues. Germline trimming cut 0 bases from V and 8 bases from J; bases unmatched to any gene: 8. Germline V gene sequence: CDR1 SQVTM, CDR2 ANQGSEA.

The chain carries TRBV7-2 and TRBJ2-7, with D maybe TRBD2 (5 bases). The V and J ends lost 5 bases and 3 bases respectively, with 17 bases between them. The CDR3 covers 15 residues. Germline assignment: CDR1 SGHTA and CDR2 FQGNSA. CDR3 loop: CASSPGGRFDYEQYF. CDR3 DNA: TGTGCCAGCAGCCCGGGCGGGCGGTTCGACTACGAGCAGTACTTC.

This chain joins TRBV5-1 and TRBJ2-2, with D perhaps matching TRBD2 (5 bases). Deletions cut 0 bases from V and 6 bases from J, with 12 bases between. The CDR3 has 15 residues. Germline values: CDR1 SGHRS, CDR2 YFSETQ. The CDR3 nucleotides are TGCGCCAGCAGCTTGGGGCACGGAGGCCCCGGGGAGCTGTTTTTT. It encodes CASSLGHGGPGELFF.

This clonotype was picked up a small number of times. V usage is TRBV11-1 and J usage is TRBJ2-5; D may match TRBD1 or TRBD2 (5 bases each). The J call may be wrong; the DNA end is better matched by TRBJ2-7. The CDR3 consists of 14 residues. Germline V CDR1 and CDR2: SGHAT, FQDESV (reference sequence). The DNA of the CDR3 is TGTGCCAGCAGCTTAGGATTTGGGGGAAACGAGCAGTACTTC. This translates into CASSLGFGGNEQYF.

In DNA, the CDR3 is TGCAGTGCTAGAGCGGGACTTCATAATCAGCCCCAGCATTTT. Its translation: CSARAGLHNQPQHF. The rearrangement uses TRBV20-1 and TRBJ1-5; D might be TRBD1 (5 bases). Germline V gene sequence: CDR1 DFQATT, CDR2 SNEGSKA (reference sequence). The V end lost 1 base, the J end lost 4 bases, and 11 bases lay between the germline ends. The CDR3 length is 14 residues.

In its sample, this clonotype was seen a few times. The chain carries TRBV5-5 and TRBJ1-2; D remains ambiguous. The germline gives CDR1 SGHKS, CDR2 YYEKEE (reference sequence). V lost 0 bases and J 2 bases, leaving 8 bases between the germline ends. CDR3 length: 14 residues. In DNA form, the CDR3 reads TGTGCCAGCAGCTTGGCCCAGGCCAACTATGGCTACACCTTC. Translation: CASSLAQANYGYTF.

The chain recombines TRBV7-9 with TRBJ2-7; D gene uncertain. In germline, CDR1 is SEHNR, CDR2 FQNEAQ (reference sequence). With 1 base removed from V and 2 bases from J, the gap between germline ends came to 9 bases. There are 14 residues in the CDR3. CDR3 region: CASSLDRKPYEQYF. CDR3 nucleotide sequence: TGTGCCAGCAGCTTAGATAGAAAACCCTACGAGCAGTACTTC.

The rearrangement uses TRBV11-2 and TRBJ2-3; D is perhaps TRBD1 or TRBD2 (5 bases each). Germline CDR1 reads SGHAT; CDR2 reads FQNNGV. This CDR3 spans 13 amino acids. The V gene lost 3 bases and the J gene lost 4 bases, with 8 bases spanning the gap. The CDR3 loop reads CASSFGGSDTQYF. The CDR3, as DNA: TGTGCCAGCAGCTTTGGGGGTTCAGATACGCAGTATTTT.

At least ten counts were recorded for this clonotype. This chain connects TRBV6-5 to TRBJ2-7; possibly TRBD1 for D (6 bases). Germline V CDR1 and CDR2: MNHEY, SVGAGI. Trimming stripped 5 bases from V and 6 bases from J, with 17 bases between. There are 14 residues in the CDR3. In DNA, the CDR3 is TGTGCCAGCAGTGGGCCGGGACAAGGGCGCGAGCAGTACTTC. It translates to CASSGPGQGREQYF.

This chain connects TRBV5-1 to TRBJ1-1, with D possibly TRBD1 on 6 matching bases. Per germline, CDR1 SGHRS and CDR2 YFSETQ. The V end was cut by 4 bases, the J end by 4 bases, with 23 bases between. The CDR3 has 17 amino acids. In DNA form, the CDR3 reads TGCGCCAGCAGCCCCCTTACCCAGGGGATCGGTTCCACTGAAGCTTTCTTT. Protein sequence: CASSPLTQGIGSTEAFF. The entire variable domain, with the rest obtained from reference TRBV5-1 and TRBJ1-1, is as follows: KAGVTQTPRYLIKTRGQQVTLSCSPISGHRSVSWYQQTPGQGLQFLFEYFSETQRNKGNFPGRFSGRQFSNSRSEMNVSTLELGDSALYLCASSPLTQGIGSTEAFFGQGTRLTVV.

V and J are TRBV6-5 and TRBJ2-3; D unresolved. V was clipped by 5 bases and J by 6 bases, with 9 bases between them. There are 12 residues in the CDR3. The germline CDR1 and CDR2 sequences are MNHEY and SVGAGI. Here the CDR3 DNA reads TGTGCCAGCAGTGCCTCGTTGGATACGCAGTATTTT. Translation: CASSASLDTQYF.

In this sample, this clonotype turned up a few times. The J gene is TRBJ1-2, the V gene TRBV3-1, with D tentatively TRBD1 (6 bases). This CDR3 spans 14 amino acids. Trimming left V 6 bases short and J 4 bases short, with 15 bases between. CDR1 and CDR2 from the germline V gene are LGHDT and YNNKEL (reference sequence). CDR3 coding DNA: TGTGCCAGCAGACAGGGAGACAGATTCTATGGCTACACCTTC. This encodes CASRQGDRFYGYTF.

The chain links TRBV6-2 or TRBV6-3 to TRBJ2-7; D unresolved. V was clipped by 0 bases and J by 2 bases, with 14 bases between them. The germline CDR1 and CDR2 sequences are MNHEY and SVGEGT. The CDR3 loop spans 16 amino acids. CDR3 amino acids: CASSYSIVSGPYEQYF. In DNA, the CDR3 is TGTGCCAGCAGTTACTCGATCGTTTCTGGACCCTACGAGCAGTACTTC.

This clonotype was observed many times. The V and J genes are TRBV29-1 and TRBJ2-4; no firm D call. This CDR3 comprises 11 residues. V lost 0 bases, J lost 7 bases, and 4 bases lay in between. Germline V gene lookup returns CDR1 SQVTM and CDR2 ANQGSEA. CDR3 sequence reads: CSVEDRNIQYF. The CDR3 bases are TGCAGCGTTGAAGACAGGAACATTCAGTACTTC.

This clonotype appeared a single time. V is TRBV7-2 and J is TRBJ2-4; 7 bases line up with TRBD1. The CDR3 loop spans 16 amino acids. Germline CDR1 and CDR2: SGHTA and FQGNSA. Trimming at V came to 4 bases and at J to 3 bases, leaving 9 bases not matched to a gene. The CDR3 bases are TGTGCCAGCAGCTCCGACAGGGCTGGGGGCAAAAACATTCAGTACTTC. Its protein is CASSSDRAGGKNIQYF.

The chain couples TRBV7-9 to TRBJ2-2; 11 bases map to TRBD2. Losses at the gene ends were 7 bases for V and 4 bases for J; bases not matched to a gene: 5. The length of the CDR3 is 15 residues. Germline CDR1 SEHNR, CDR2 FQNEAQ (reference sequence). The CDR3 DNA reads TGTGCCAGCACCCAGACTAGCGGGGCCACCGGGGAGCTGTTTTTT. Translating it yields CASTQTSGATGELFF.

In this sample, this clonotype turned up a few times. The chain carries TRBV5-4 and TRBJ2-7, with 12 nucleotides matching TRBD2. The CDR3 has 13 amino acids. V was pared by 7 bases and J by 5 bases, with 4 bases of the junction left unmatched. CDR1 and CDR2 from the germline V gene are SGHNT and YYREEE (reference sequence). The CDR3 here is CASSSGRDDEQYF. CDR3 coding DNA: TGTGCCAGCTCTAGCGGGAGGGACGACGAGCAGTACTTC.